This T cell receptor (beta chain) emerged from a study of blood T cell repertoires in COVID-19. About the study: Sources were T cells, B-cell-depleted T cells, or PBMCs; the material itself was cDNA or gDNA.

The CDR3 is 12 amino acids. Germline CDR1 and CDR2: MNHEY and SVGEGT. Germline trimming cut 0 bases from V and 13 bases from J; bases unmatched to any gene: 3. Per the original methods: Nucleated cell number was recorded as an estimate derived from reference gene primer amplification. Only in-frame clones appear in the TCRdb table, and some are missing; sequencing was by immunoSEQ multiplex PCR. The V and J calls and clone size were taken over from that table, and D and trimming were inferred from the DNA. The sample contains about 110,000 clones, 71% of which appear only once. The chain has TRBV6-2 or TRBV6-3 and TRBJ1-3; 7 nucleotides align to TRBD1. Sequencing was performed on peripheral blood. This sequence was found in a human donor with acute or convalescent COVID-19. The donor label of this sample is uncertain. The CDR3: CASSYSGTEIYF. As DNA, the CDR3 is TGTGCCAGCAGTTACTCCGGGACAGAGATATATTTT.